This entry is about one T cell receptor (beta chain). What it binds is not known. After autologous stem cell transplantation all patients relapsed, and prior brentuximab vedotin exposure differed between cohorts. This table comes from immunoSEQ multiplex PCR, and its TCRdb copy is limited to in-frame clones, with some not included. The sample includes 60,000 or so clones, roughly 90% of them seen just once. The CDR3 is 15 residues long. Looked up from germline, CDR1 is SEHNR and CDR2 is FQNEAQ (reference sequence). V was shortened by 6 bases and J by 1 base, with 12 bases between the two germline ends. These data originate in a study of PD-1 blockade in classical Hodgkin lymphoma. Study details: Patients were infused with nivolumab 3 mg/kg every 2 weeks.

Study results and limitations: Compared with baseline, CD4+ but not CD8+ TCR diversity had risen significantly by C4D1.

The clonotype originates from a human donor with classical Hodgkin lymphoma. V usage is TRBV7-9 and J usage is TRBJ2-2; D is perhaps TRBD1 (6 bases). The source material was peripheral blood mononuclear cells (PBMCs), sampled at baseline. The CDR3 DNA is TGTGCCAGCAGGGCCCACAGGGAGAACACCGGGGAGCTGTTTTTT. Translated: CASRAHRENTGELFF.